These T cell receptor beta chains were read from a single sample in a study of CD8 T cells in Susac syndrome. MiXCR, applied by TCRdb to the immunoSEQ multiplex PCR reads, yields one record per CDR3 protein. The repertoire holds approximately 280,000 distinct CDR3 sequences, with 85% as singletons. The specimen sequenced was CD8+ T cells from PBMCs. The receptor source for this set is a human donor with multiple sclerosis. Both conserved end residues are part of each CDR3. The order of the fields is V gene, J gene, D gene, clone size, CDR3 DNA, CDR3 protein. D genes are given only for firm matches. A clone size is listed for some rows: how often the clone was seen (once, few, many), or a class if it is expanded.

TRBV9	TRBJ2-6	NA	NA	TGTGCCAGCAGCGTAAGACCTCGGGGCTCTGGGGCCAACGTCCTGACTTTC	CASSVRPRGSGANVLTF
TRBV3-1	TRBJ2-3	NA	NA	TGTGCCAGCAGCCCATGGACCGCCGGGGATACGCAGTATTTT	CASSPWTAGDTQYF
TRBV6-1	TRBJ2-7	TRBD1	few	TGTGCCAGCGCGGACAGGCAAGACTACGAGCAGTACTTC	CASADRQDYEQYF
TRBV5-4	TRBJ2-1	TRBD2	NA	TGTGCCAGCAGCTGGAAGCGGGAGATGTACAATGAGCAGTTCTTC	CASSWKREMYNEQFF
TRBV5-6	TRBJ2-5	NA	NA	TGTGCCAGCAGCTTGGGAGCGGGTAGCCAAGAGACCCAGTACTTC	CASSLGAGSQETQYF
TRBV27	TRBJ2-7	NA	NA	TGTGCCAGCAACGGTGACCTCGGATCCGAGCAGTACTTC	CASNGDLGSEQYF
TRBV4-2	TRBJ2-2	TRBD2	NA	TGTGCCAGCAGCCAAACCACGGGACTAGCGGGTTCCGGGGAGCTGTTTTTT	CASSQTTGLAGSGELFF
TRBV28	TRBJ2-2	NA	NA	TGTGCCAGCAGTTCCCCTCAGGGGTACACCGGGGAGCTGTTTTTT	CASSSPQGYTGELFF
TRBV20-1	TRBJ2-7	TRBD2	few	TGCAGTGCTAGAGATCCAGCGGGAGGGTCCGCCTACGAGCAGTACTTC	CSARDPAGGSAYEQYF
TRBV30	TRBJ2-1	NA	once	TGTGCCTGGAGCTCTAGGCGGGATCAGTTCTTC	CAWSSRRDQFF
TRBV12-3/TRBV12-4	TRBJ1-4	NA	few	TGTGCCAGCAGTTTTGGCGAAAAACTGTTTTTT	CASSFGEKLFF
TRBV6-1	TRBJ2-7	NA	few	TGTGCCAGCAGTCATGACAGCGTCGAGCAGTACTTC	CASSHDSVEQYF
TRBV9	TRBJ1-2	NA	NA	TGTGCCAGCGGGGGGGCTAACTATGGCTACACCTTC	CASGGANYGYTF
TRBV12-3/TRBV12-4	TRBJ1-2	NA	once	TGTGCCAGCAGCCCCGCCCCCAGTTATTATGGCTACACCTTC	CASSPAPSYYGYTF
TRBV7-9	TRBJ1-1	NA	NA	TGTGCCAGCAGCCCGAGCAACTTGAACACTGAAGCTTTCTTT	CASSPSNLNTEAFF
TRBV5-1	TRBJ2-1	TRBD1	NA	TGCGCCAGCAGCTACAGGGGGAGCTACAATGAGCAGTTCTTC	CASSYRGSYNEQFF
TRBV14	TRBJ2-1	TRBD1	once	TGTGCCAGCAGCCAAGCTGACAGGGGTTATGAGCAGTTCTTC	CASSQADRGYEQFF
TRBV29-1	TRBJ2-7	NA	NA	TGCAGCGTCCGACGGCAGTACGAGCAGTACTTC	CSVRRQYEQYF
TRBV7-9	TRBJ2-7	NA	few	TGTGCCAGCAGCTTAAGTATGTACGAGCAGTACTTC	CASSLSMYEQYF